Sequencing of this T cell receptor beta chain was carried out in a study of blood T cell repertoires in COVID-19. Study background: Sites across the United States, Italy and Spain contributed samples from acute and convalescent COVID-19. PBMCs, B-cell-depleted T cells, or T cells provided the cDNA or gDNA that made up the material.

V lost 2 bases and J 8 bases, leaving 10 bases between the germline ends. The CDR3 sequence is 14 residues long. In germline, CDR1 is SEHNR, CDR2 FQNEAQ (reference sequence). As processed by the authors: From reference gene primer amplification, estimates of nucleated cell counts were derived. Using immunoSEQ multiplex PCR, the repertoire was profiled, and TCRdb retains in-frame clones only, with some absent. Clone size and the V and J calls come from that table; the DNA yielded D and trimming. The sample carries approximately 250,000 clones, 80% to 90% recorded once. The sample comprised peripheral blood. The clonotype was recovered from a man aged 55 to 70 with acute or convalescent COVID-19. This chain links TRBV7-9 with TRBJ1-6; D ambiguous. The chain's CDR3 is CASSLTSGHSPLHF. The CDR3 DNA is TGTGCCAGCAGCTTAACGAGTGGGCATTCACCCCTCCACTTT.